Included here is one TCR beta chain sequence, with context. Its antigen is not known. These data come from a study of blood T cells in healthy people across ages. Study-wide points: Comparison with aged donors showed that long-lived donors had more naive CD4+ cells and higher diversity.

The sample, approximately 11 milliliters of peripheral blood, was drawn from each donor. Through a sample-barcoded 5' primer and a J-beta primer mix, a second PCR was run for roughly 6 to 12 cycles. Each TCR beta cDNA got a 12-nucleotide random molecular identifier. TCRdb used MiXCR to reprocess the 5' RACE reads, holding one entry per CDR3 protein. The profile shows some 1.7 million distinct CDR3 sequences, 28% of them singletons. The CDR3 extends over 14 amino acids. The germline V gene has CDR1 DFQATT and CDR2 SNEGSKA (reference sequence). The V end was cut by 0 bases, the J end by 2 bases, with 11 bases between.

The sample taken for sequencing was blood. This TCR was recovered from a woman younger than 45 in good health. This chain connects TRBV20-1 to TRBJ2-7; no clear D. CDR3 nucleotide sequence: TGCAGTGCTAGAGATCAAGAGCAGACCTACGAGCAGTACTTC. Protein: CSARDQEQTYEQYF.